This section outlines one T cell receptor (beta chain) sequence together with its context. The CDR3 is made up of 13 amino acids. The germline CDR1 and CDR2 sequences are MNHEY and SMNVEV (reference sequence). Trimming shortened V by 6 bases and J by 5 bases, and 10 bases separated the two germline ends. Treatment here: randomized to nivolumab then ipilimumab (arm A) or the reverse (arm B). None of the patients previously received DNA-damaging chemotherapy. PBMC sorting kept live CD3+CD8+ cells without CD19 or CD56. The sample is drawn from a study of sequential checkpoint blockade in melanoma. Across the study: After both sequences, patients received maintenance nivolumab.

Profiled with immunoSEQ multiplex PCR; TCRdb holds only in-frame clones, not every one. The sample carries approximately 37,000 clones, 84% recorded once. Sequencing was performed on CD8+ T cells sorted from blood (inferred from file names), taken from a patient given nivolumab and ipilimumab in sequence. The chain couples TRBV27 to TRBJ1-4, with no clear D. The source is a human donor with melanoma. The DNA for the CDR3 is TGTGCCAGCAGGGGGAGAGGGAATGAAAAACTGTTTTTT. Protein product: CASRGRGNEKLFF.